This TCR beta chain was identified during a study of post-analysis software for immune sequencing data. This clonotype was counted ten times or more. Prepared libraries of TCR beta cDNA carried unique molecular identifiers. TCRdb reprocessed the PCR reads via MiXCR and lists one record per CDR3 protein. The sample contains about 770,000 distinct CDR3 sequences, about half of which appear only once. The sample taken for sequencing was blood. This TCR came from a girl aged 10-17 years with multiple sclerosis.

The CDR3 loop reads CASSLVRWRSADTQYF. The DNA for the CDR3 is TGTGCCAGCAGTTTAGTGAGGTGGAGGAGCGCAGATACGCAGTATTTT. V gene TRBV12-3 or TRBV12-4 combines with J gene TRBJ2-3; perhaps TRBD2 as D (5 bases). Trimming removed 1 base from V and 4 bases from J, with 15 bases in between. The CDR3 loop spans 16 amino acids.